The rows below give T cell receptor beta chains drawn from one sample of a study of a mutant IDH1 vaccine in newly diagnosed glioma. These receptors are not linked to any known antigen. Produced via immunoSEQ multiplex PCR; TCRdb's table is partial and in-frame only. The profile shows almost 95,000 clones, about nine tenths of them singletons. The starting material was PBMCs, obtained from a glioma patient whose treatment included an IDH1 peptide vaccine. These receptors were collected from a woman aged 45-65 years with glioma. Each CDR3 is given with its conserved first and last residue. A D gene is named only where the DNA matches it firmly. Some rows mark clone size as missing; the rest say once, few, many or name a class of expanded clone.

v_gene: TRBV5-1
j_gene: TRBJ2-3
d_gene: NA
abundance: NA
CDR3aa: CASSPGGRPTDTQYF
CDR3nt: TGCGCCAGCAGCCCTGGGGGGCGGCCCACAGATACGCAGTATTTT

v_gene: TRBV11-2
j_gene: TRBJ2-3
d_gene: TRBD2
abundance: NA
CDR3aa: CASSRTRDTDTQYF
CDR3nt: TGTGCCAGCAGCCGGACTAGAGACACAGATACGCAGTATTTT

v_gene: TRBV5-1
j_gene: TRBJ2-1
d_gene: NA
abundance: NA
CDR3aa: CASSLGVAGQNEQFF
CDR3nt: TGCGCCAGCAGCTTGGGGGTAGCGGGACAGAATGAGCAGTTCTTC

v_gene: TRBV30
j_gene: TRBJ1-2
d_gene: NA
abundance: once
CDR3aa: CAWSRRLGYTF
CDR3nt: TGTGCCTGGAGTCGACGGCTAGGCTACACCTTC

v_gene: TRBV6-1
j_gene: TRBJ2-5
d_gene: TRBD1
abundance: NA
CDR3aa: CASSDPVGQGAGETQYF
CDR3nt: TGTGCCAGCAGTGATCCCGTTGGACAGGGGGCTGGGGAGACCCAGTACTTC

v_gene: TRBV7-9
j_gene: TRBJ1-2
d_gene: NA
abundance: NA
CDR3aa: CASSPGTSGYGYTF
CDR3nt: TGTGCCAGCAGCCCCGGGACCAGTGGCTATGGCTACACCTTC

v_gene: TRBV27
j_gene: TRBJ2-1
d_gene: TRBD2
abundance: NA
CDR3aa: CATQRGSSYNEQFF
CDR3nt: TGTGCCACACAGCGGGGGAGCTCCTACAATGAGCAGTTCTTC

v_gene: TRBV9
j_gene: TRBJ1-2
d_gene: TRBD1
abundance: NA
CDR3aa: CASSDPGQTGYTF
CDR3nt: TGTGCCAGCAGCGACCCGGGACAGACTGGCTACACCTTC

v_gene: TRBV14
j_gene: TRBJ2-7
d_gene: TRBD1
abundance: NA
CDR3aa: CASSQAGTGYEQYF
CDR3nt: TGTGCCAGCAGCCAAGCAGGGACAGGCTACGAGCAGTACTTC

v_gene: TRBV6-1
j_gene: TRBJ2-7
d_gene: NA
abundance: NA
CDR3aa: CASSEGGTAIYEQYF
CDR3nt: TGTGCCAGCAGTGAAGGCGGGACAGCCATCTACGAGCAGTACTTC

v_gene: TRBV19
j_gene: TRBJ2-7
d_gene: NA
abundance: NA
CDR3aa: CASSTAGTLYEQYF
CDR3nt: TGTGCCAGTAGTACCGCCGGGACCCTCTACGAGCAGTACTTC

v_gene: TRBV27
j_gene: TRBJ2-2
d_gene: NA
abundance: NA
CDR3aa: CASSINRVAGELFF
CDR3nt: TGTGCCAGCAGTATCAACAGGGTTGCCGGGGAGCTGTTTTTT

v_gene: TRBV11-2
j_gene: TRBJ2-2
d_gene: TRBD2
abundance: NA
CDR3aa: CASSLRLAGAGELFF
CDR3nt: TGTGCCAGCAGCTTAAGGCTAGCGGGAGCCGGGGAGCTGTTTTTT

v_gene: TRBV2
j_gene: TRBJ2-7
d_gene: NA
abundance: NA
CDR3aa: CASSESSVRYEQYF
CDR3nt: TGTGCCAGCAGTGAGTCTAGCGTACGCTACGAGCAGTACTTC

v_gene: TRBV28
j_gene: TRBJ1-2
d_gene: NA
abundance: NA
CDR3aa: CASSFLAGRYGYTF
CDR3nt: NA

v_gene: TRBV5-8
j_gene: TRBJ1-1
d_gene: NA
abundance: NA
CDR3aa: CASSSSDRAVNTEAFF
CDR3nt: TGTGCCAGCAGCTCTTCCGACAGAGCTGTGAACACTGAAGCTTTCTTT

v_gene: TRBV25-1
j_gene: TRBJ1-5
d_gene: NA
abundance: few
CDR3aa: CASSDGGIRQPQHF
CDR3nt: TGTGCCAGCAGTGATGGTGGAATCCGTCAGCCCCAGCATTTT

v_gene: TRBV5-4
j_gene: TRBJ2-7
d_gene: TRBD1
abundance: NA
CDR3aa: CASSLEGGTGYEQYF
CDR3nt: TGTGCCAGCAGCTTGGAGGGGGGGACAGGGTACGAGCAGTACTTC

v_gene: TRBV15
j_gene: TRBJ1-3
d_gene: TRBD1
abundance: NA
CDR3aa: CATSYRTGAGNTIYF
CDR3nt: TGTGCCACCAGCTACCGGACAGGGGCTGGAAACACCATATATTTT

v_gene: TRBV11-2
j_gene: TRBJ1-4
d_gene: TRBD1
abundance: few
CDR3aa: CASSRRARGLSNEKLFF
CDR3nt: TGTGCCAGCAGCCGTAGGGCCAGGGGGCTTAGTAATGAAAAACTGTTTTTT

v_gene: TRBV5-6
j_gene: TRBJ1-3
d_gene: NA
abundance: NA
CDR3aa: CASSLGWVGGNTIYF
CDR3nt: TGTGCCAGCAGCTTGGGTTGGGTAGGAGGAAACACCATATATTTT

v_gene: TRBV5-1
j_gene: TRBJ1-2
d_gene: NA
abundance: NA
CDR3aa: CASSLGDDYGYTF
CDR3nt: TGCGCCAGCAGCCTCGGGGACGACTATGGCTACACCTTC

v_gene: TRBV11-2
j_gene: TRBJ2-1
d_gene: TRBD2
abundance: NA
CDR3aa: CASSLSGGSWDEQFF
CDR3nt: TGTGCCAGCAGCCTCTCCGGCGGGAGCTGGGATGAGCAGTTCTTC

v_gene: TRBV7-8
j_gene: TRBJ2-5
d_gene: NA
abundance: NA
CDR3aa: CASRPPIQETQYF
CDR3nt: TGTGCCAGCAGGCCACCGATCCAAGAGACCCAGTACTTC

v_gene: TRBV5-6
j_gene: TRBJ2-6
d_gene: NA
abundance: NA
CDR3aa: CASSLVGGLPGFNVLTF
CDR3nt: TGTGCCAGCAGCTTGGTAGGGGGGCTCCCAGGTTTCAACGTCCTGACTTTC

v_gene: TRBV28
j_gene: TRBJ2-5
d_gene: TRBD1
abundance: NA
CDR3aa: CASNPGQGFGETQYF
CDR3nt: TGTGCCAGCAACCCGGGACAGGGGTTCGGAGAGACCCAGTACTTC

v_gene: TRBV27
j_gene: TRBJ2-1
d_gene: TRBD2
abundance: NA
CDR3aa: CASSLASGIPNINEQFF
CDR3nt: TGTGCCAGCAGTTTGGCTAGCGGGATCCCTAATATCAATGAGCAGTTCTTC

v_gene: TRBV9
j_gene: TRBJ2-3
d_gene: TRBD1
abundance: NA
CDR3aa: CASSVASGGPTDTQYF
CDR3nt: TGTGCCAGCAGCGTAGCCTCAGGGGGCCCCACAGATACGCAGTATTTT

v_gene: TRBV7-9
j_gene: TRBJ2-2
d_gene: NA
abundance: NA
CDR3aa: CASSFIQGSGELFF
CDR3nt: TGTGCCAGCAGCTTTATACAGGGAAGCGGGGAGCTGTTTTTT

v_gene: TRBV6-5
j_gene: TRBJ2-7
d_gene: NA
abundance: NA
CDR3aa: CASSYGGRPQYEQYF
CDR3nt: TGTGCCAGCAGTTACGGGGGGAGGCCCCAGTACGAGCAGTACTTC

v_gene: TRBV18
j_gene: TRBJ1-2
d_gene: NA
abundance: NA
CDR3aa: CASSRGGEGLGYTF
CDR3nt: TGTGCCAGCTCCCGTGGGGGAGAAGGACTTGGCTACACCTTC